This entry concerns a single TCR beta chain. This sample was included in a study of blood T cell repertoires in COVID-19. Looking at the study overall: The analysed material was cDNA or gDNA that came from T cells, B-cell-depleted T cells, or PBMCs.

Trimming cost V 6 bases and J 0 bases, with 14 bases left between them. Germline lookup yields CDR1 LNHDA and CDR2 SQIVND (reference sequence). The CDR3 has 15 amino acids. In the original analysis: Reference gene primer amplification yielded estimated nucleated cell counts. Only in-frame clones appear in the TCRdb table, and some are missing; sequencing was by immunoSEQ multiplex PCR. The D gene and trimming were derived from the DNA, and the V and J assignments and clone size from that table. The sample has 95,000 to 100,000 clones, roughly 80% seen once. The source is a woman older than 75 with acute or convalescent COVID-19. The V gene is TRBV19, the J gene TRBJ1-2; tentatively, D is TRBD1 (6 bases). The sequenced sample consisted of peripheral blood. CDR3 in amino acids: CASRDVRGPNYGYTF. The CDR3 DNA follows: TGTGCCAGTAGAGACGTCAGGGGTCCTAACTATGGCTACACCTTC.